These 22 T cell receptor beta chains came from one sample sequenced in a study of T cells in Graves' hyperthyroidism and ophthalmopathy. Regions amplified from RNA transcripts were the TCR beta CDR3 regions. With the HTBI primer set, the TCR CDR3 went through a first round of RT-PCR. TCRdb analysed the multiplex PCR reads with MiXCR anew, one entry per CDR3 protein. This table holds 360,000 or so distinct CDR3 sequences, approximately 18% found once. The sequencing sample was made of blood. These receptors all stem from a middle-aged woman with Graves' ophthalmopathy.

This chain uses TRBV28 with TRBJ2-5; 9 bases fit TRBD2. The CDR3 totals 15 residues. J gave up 2 bases and V 8 bases, and 9 bases lay outside the gene matches. Germline V gene lookup returns CDR1 MDHEN and CDR2 SYDVKM. In DNA, the CDR3 is TGTGCCAGCTCCCTTAGACTAGCGGCGCAAGAGACCCAGTACTTC. Translating gives CASSLRLAAQETQYF.

This clonotype has at least ten counts. The chain carries TRBV6-1 and TRBJ2-5, with 7 bases identical to TRBD2. V shed 10 bases and J 1 base; nucleotides not matched to a gene: 9. The CDR3 is made up of 14 amino acids. Germline loops: CDR1 MNHNS, CDR2 SASEGT. The CDR3 nucleotides are TGTGCCAAAGTTGGCGGGAGCCCCCAAGAGACCCAGTACTTC. It is translated as CAKVGGSPQETQYF.

The chain couples TRBV6-1 to TRBJ2-7, with D perhaps matching TRBD2 (6 bases). The CDR3 is made up of 16 amino acids. Deletions cut 0 bases from V and 4 bases from J, with 16 bases between. Looked up from germline, CDR1 is MNHNS and CDR2 is SASEGT. DNA of the CDR3: TGTGCCAGCAGTGAAGCGCGGAGTAGCGGTCGTTACGAGCAGTACTTC. Its protein is CASSEARSSGRYEQYF.

This clonotype occurred many times. The chain employs TRBV29-1 and TRBJ2-7, with D perhaps TRBD1 (5 bases). The ends were cut back, 4 bases at V and 9 bases at J, with 13 bases in the middle. Germline CDR1 reads SQVTM; CDR2 reads ANQGSEA. This CDR3 region has 11 residues. The CDR3 is CSVVLGQLQYF. As DNA, the CDR3 is TGCAGCGTTGTCCTGGGGCAGCTGCAGTACTTC.

This clonotype was recorded at least ten times. The genes are TRBV28 and TRBJ2-2; D remains ambiguous. Germline V gene lookup returns CDR1 MDHEN and CDR2 SYDVKM. CDR3 length: 15 residues. V was trimmed by 5 bases and J by 4 bases, leaving 14 bases between them. The CDR3 loop reads CASSPRTPSTGELFF. The CDR3 coding sequence is TGTGCCAGCAGTCCCCGAACCCCGTCCACCGGGGAGCTGTTTTTT.

This clonotype has at least ten counts. The chain has TRBV12-5 and TRBJ1-1; D call uncertain. CDR1 is LGHNT and CDR2 is FRNRAP in the germline V gene. The CDR3 loop spans 11 amino acids. V was shortened by 7 bases and J by 4 bases, with 7 bases between the two germline ends. The CDR3 nucleotides read TGTGCTAGTGTGGATGGCACTGAAGCTTTCTTT. Its protein product is CASVDGTEAFF. Full variable domain (outside the CDR3, taken from reference TRBV12-5 and TRBJ1-1): DARVTQTPRHKVTEMGQEVTMRCQPILGHNTVFWYRQTMMQGLELLAYFRNRAPLDDSGMPKDRFSAEMPDATLATLKIQPSEPRDSAVYFCASVDGTEAFFGQGTRLTVV.

This clonotype was seen many times. The rearrangement links TRBV7-8 to TRBJ2-5; D is undetermined. V was clipped by 8 bases and J by 3 bases, with 7 bases between them. CDR1 SGHVS and CDR2 FQNEAQ come from the germline V gene. The CDR3 has 11 residues. CDR3 region: CASGQKETQYF. CDR3 DNA sequence: TGTGCCAGCGGGCAGAAAGAGACCCAGTACTTC.

This clonotype was found many times. In DNA, the CDR3 is TGTGCCAGCAGTTTATTTTGGAGGGATCCAGCGAACACCGGGGAGCTGTTTTTT. Translation gives CASSLFWRDPANTGELFF. The rearrangement links TRBV12-3 or TRBV12-4 to TRBJ2-2; maybe TRBD2 (6 bases). Between the trimmed V and J ends, which lost 2 bases and 0 bases, there was a span of 16 bases. The CDR3 extends over 18 amino acids.

This clonotype has ten or more counts. The chain has TRBV4-1 and TRBJ2-2, with TRBD1 as a possible D gene (6 bases). This CDR3 spans 17 amino acids. Looked up from germline, CDR1 is MGHRA and CDR2 is YSYEKL. The V end was cut by 0 bases, the J end by 1 base, with 12 bases between. The CDR3 DNA reads TGCGCCAGCAGCCAAGATTGGCCAGGGGTGAACACCGGGGAGCTGTTTTTT. Translated, it gives CASSQDWPGVNTGELFF.

In this sample, this clonotype turned up a few times. The rearrangement uses TRBV28 and TRBJ2-2; TRBD1 aligns across 9 bases. Germline loops: CDR1 MDHEN, CDR2 SYDVKM. The trim removed 6 bases at V and 6 bases at J, leaving 8 bases unmatched. CDR3 length equals 15 residues. Here the CDR3 DNA reads TGTGCCAGCAGCCCCAGACAGGGGGGAGCCGGGGAGCTGTTTTTT. Translating gives CASSPRQGGAGELFF.

This clonotype showed up many times. The chain employs TRBV28 and TRBJ1-5; 8 positions match TRBD1. V lost 0 bases, J lost 5 bases, and 9 bases stayed unmatched. The CDR3 totals 17 residues. Germline V gene lookup returns CDR1 MDHEN and CDR2 SYDVKM. In DNA, the CDR3 is TGTGCCAGCAGTTTATGGGACAGGGCTACTTCACATCAGCCCCAGCATTTT. Translating it yields CASSLWDRATSHQPQHF.

This clonotype was counted at least ten times. The chain uses TRBV27 and TRBJ1-1; D might be TRBD1 (5 bases). Trimming left V 3 bases short and J 0 bases short, with 14 bases between. Germline V gene lookup returns CDR1 MNHEY and CDR2 SMNVEV (reference sequence). The CDR3 is made up of 16 amino acids. The CDR3 spells CASSFKGRDLNTEAFF. DNA of the CDR3: TGTGCCAGCAGTTTCAAGGGCAGGGACTTGAACACTGAAGCTTTCTTT.

This clonotype was counted at least ten times. This chain connects TRBV6-2 or TRBV6-3 to TRBJ2-2, with 9 bases matching TRBD2. The CDR3 extends over 17 amino acids. Germline values: CDR1 MNHEY, CDR2 SVGEGT. The V and J ends lost 8 bases and 2 bases, in that order; junction bases with no gene match: 12. The CDR3 protein is CASRVTLAGSNTGELFF. CDR3 bases: TGTGCCAGCCGGGTCACCCTAGCGGGAAGTAACACCGGGGAGCTGTTTTTT.

V and J are TRBV5-1 and TRBJ1-1; 7 nucleotides line up with TRBD1. CDR3 size: 13 residues. V lost 2 bases to trimming and J lost 7 bases; unmatched junction nucleotides: 5. Germline V gene lookup returns CDR1 SGHRS and CDR2 YFSETQ. CDR3: CASSFSSGGEAFF. The DNA of the CDR3 is TGCGCCAGCAGCTTTAGCTCAGGGGGTGAAGCTTTCTTT.

Ten or more counts support this clonotype. This rearrangement joins TRBV28 to TRBJ2-7; D is unresolved. V was pared by 6 bases and J by 3 bases, with 12 bases between. The CDR3 has 13 amino acids. The germline V gene has CDR1 MDHEN and CDR2 SYDVKM. The CDR3 is CASRAGPFYEQYF. The CDR3 bases are TGTGCCAGCAGAGCTGGGCCCTTCTACGAGCAGTACTTC.

This clonotype was seen at least ten times. The chain uses TRBV18 and TRBJ2-7; D unclear. CDR3 length: 14 amino acids. The ends were cut back, 0 bases at V and 7 bases at J, with 13 bases in the middle. The germline V gene encodes CDR1 KGHSH and CDR2 LQKENI. The CDR3 sequence: CASSPPNGLGEQYF. The CDR3 DNA follows: TGTGCCAGCTCACCACCGAACGGGCTGGGTGAGCAGTACTTC.

The sample holds many counts of this clonotype. This rearrangement joins TRBV20-1 to TRBJ2-4; D is unresolved. From germline, CDR1 is DFQATT and CDR2 SNEGSKA (reference sequence). The V and J ends lost 3 bases and 12 bases respectively, with 27 bases between them. This CDR3 comprises 16 residues. The CDR3 sequence: CSASNPQLRPVSGQYF. The CDR3 coding sequence is TGCAGTGCTAGTAACCCCCAACTCCGCCCCGTGTCGGGTCAGTACTTC.

This clonotype was recorded at least ten times. Lacking the conserved final phenylalanine or tryptophan, this CDR3 likely reflects a read error. The chain has TRBV5-1 and TRBJ2-4; 11 nucleotides align to TRBD2. With V trimmed by 4 bases and J by 0 bases, 6 bases remained unmatched. Germline values: CDR1 SGHRS, CDR2 YFSETQ. The CDR3 sequence is 17 residues long. The CDR3 loop reads CASSLSGLAGAKNIQYL. CDR3 coding DNA: TGCGCCAGCAGCCTTTCCGGACTAGCGGGAGCCAAAAACATTCAGTACCTC.

This clonotype was seen many times. This chain uses TRBV6-1 with TRBJ1-5; a possible D gene is TRBD1 (5 bases). The CDR3 has 13 residues. V dropped 5 bases and J dropped 11 bases, with 16 bases sitting between them. Germline CDR1 is MNHNS and CDR2 is SASEGT. CDR3 sequence reads: CASSPGTQGAQHF. The CDR3 DNA is TGTGCCAGCAGTCCCGGGACCCAAGGGGCCCAGCATTTT.

This clonotype was recorded many times. V usage is TRBV20-1 and J usage is TRBJ1-5; D is unclear. Between the trimmed V and J ends, which lost 6 bases and 0 bases, there was a span of 9 bases. Germline CDR1 DFQATT, CDR2 SNEGSKA (reference sequence). This CDR3 contains 13 residues. The CDR3 DNA reads as TGCAGTGCAAGCGAGCATAGCAATCAGCCCCAGCATTTT. Amino acids: CSASEHSNQPQHF.

This clonotype has ten or more counts. This rearrangement joins TRBV20-1 to TRBJ2-5; 7 bases map to TRBD2. Germline V gene lookup returns CDR1 DFQATT and CDR2 SNEGSKA (reference sequence). Germline trimming cut 4 bases from V and 4 bases from J; bases unmatched to any gene: 9. There are 14 residues in the CDR3. CDR3 DNA: TGCAGTGCTATACGTAGCGGGCGGGTAGAGACCCAGTACTTC. This sequence encodes CSAIRSGRVETQYF.

There are many counts of this clonotype. CDR3 sequence: CASSRPRSPYEQYF. The CDR3 DNA is TGTGCCAGCAGCCGCCCTCGGAGTCCGTACGAGCAGTACTTC. The chain is built from TRBV11-1 and TRBJ2-7; D remains unclear. In germline, CDR1 is SGHAT, CDR2 FQDESV (reference sequence). With 5 bases removed from V and 4 bases from J, the gap between germline ends came to 15 bases. There are 14 residues in the CDR3.